This is a list of T cell receptor beta chains from one sample in a study of T cell responses to AZD1222 COVID-19 vaccine. The method was immunoSEQ multiplex PCR; TCRdb's version includes in-frame clones alone and lacks a portion of them. The data contain roughly 150,000 clones, roughly 92% of them singletons. This material consisted of peripheral blood, taken on day 0 of AZD1222 vaccination. The receptors shown here come from an adult in good health. The CDR3 runs from the conserved cysteine through the conserved F or W. Fields, in order: J gene, V gene, CDR3 protein.

j_gene: TRBJ1-2; v_gene: TRBV2; CDR3aa: CASSERKLTYDGYTF
j_gene: TRBJ1-2; v_gene: TRBV7-9; CDR3aa: CASSTTDAYGYTF
j_gene: TRBJ1-1; v_gene: TRBV19; CDR3aa: CATKSGPQDTEAFF
j_gene: TRBJ2-7; v_gene: TRBV6-5; CDR3aa: CASSYTEGEQYF
j_gene: TRBJ2-3; v_gene: TRBV6-5; CDR3aa: CASTSHGGSPDTQYF
j_gene: TRBJ2-1; v_gene: TRBV27; CDR3aa: CASSPPTGRDEQFF
j_gene: TRBJ1-3; v_gene: TRBV7-9; CDR3aa: CASSSSTGAGNTIYF
j_gene: TRBJ2-1; v_gene: TRBV7-9; CDR3aa: CASSQRGPFF
j_gene: TRBJ2-5; v_gene: TRBV5-1; CDR3aa: CASSPTGFQETQYF
j_gene: TRBJ2-7; v_gene: TRBV5-1; CDR3aa: CASSLVTGYEQYF
j_gene: TRBJ2-1; v_gene: TRBV19; CDR3aa: CASSGPGRGEQFF
j_gene: TRBJ2-2; v_gene: TRBV2; CDR3aa: CASSEGEPGELFF
j_gene: TRBJ1-2; v_gene: TRBV4-2; CDR3aa: CASSQEALSGARGYGYTF
j_gene: TRBJ1-5; v_gene: TRBV6-6; CDR3aa: CASRGAIRQNQPQHF
j_gene: TRBJ2-1; v_gene: TRBV13; CDR3aa: CASSNPTRGQVEQFF
j_gene: TRBJ2-5; v_gene: TRBV6-5; CDR3aa: CASSRGSLAETQYF
j_gene: TRBJ2-1; v_gene: TRBV13; CDR3aa: CASSSPGYEQFF
j_gene: TRBJ2-7; v_gene: TRBV11-2; CDR3aa: CASSLRGSHEQYF
j_gene: TRBJ2-3; v_gene: TRBV18; CDR3aa: CASSPGSRKDTQYF